The entry below gives a single T cell receptor (beta chain) sequence along with its context. The sample originates from a study of T cell repertoires in cytomegalovirus infection. Each CDR3 protein is one row after TCRdb ran MiXCR on the reads. The table lists about 300,000 distinct CDR3 sequences, 8% to 10% of them singletons. This CDR3 spans 18 amino acids. Germline values: CDR1 SGHDN, CDR2 FVKESK. The J segment lost 4 bases and the V segment lost 4 bases, leaving 13 bases of the junction unmatched. The origin of this receptor is a human donor in good health (CMV status not recorded). Some clones in this sample may be carry-over from other donors' samples. This sequence joins TRBV14 and TRBJ2-5, with 12 positions matching TRBD2. The sequenced sample was PBMCs. This CDR3 reads CASSPSGLAGPQGETQYF. The CDR3 coding sequence is TGTGCCAGCAGCCCTTCCGGACTAGCGGGGCCCCAGGGAGAGACCCAGTACTTC.